One sample yielded the 28 T cell receptor beta chains listed below, sequenced in a study of blood T cells in healthy people across ages (dated by TCRdb to the mid-2010s). Library prep was done by 5' RACE. Sequencer: Illumina HiSeq 2500. The second PCR ran for about 7 to 11 cycles and used a J-beta primer mix along with a sample-barcoded 5' primer. Starting from the raw public reads, TCRdb applied fastp trimming at Q25, assembled clones with MiXCR and retained in-frame beta chains. A single entry per CDR3 protein holds the most common genes and DNA from its merged rows. The sample table contains roughly 730,000 distinct CDR3 sequences; only one count was recorded for roughly 50% of them. The leading ten clones occupy more than 25% of the sample. The specimen sequenced was blood. The receptors here all came from a man aged 35-49 years in good health.

This clonotype showed up just a few times. The rearrangement links TRBV3-1 to TRBJ2-1, with a possible D match to TRBD1 (5 bases). CDR1 and CDR2 (germline): LGHDT, YNNKEL (reference sequence). The CDR3 length is 14 residues. V dropped 4 bases and J dropped 4 bases, with 11 bases sitting between them. CDR3 amino acids: CASSPLGLYNEQFF. DNA for the CDR3: TGTGCCAGCAGCCCCTTGGGGCTGTACAATGAGCAGTTCTTC.

This clonotype turned up a few times. This sequence joins TRBV28 and TRBJ2-7; tentative D call: TRBD1 (5 bases). CDR1 is MDHEN and CDR2 is SYDVKM in the germline V gene. The CDR3 sequence is 14 residues long. The V and J ends lost 1 base and 3 bases respectively, with 10 bases between them. The CDR3 sequence is CASSLSGFLYEQYF. CDR3 in DNA: TGTGCCAGCAGTTTATCAGGGTTTCTCTACGAGCAGTACTTC.

Many counts were recorded for this clonotype. V gene TRBV20-1 combines with J gene TRBJ1-5; D possibly corresponds to TRBD1 (6 bases). The CDR3 length is 13 residues. In germline, CDR1 is DFQATT, CDR2 SNEGSKA (reference sequence). V was cut by 1 base and J by 2 bases, with 6 bases left in between. CDR3 nucleotide sequence: TGCAGTGCTAGAGGACAGGGCAATCAGCCCCAGCATTTT. Its protein is CSARGQGNQPQHF.

This chain links TRBV7-9 with TRBJ1-5, with 9 positions matching TRBD1. This CDR3 comprises 15 residues. V was clipped by 5 bases and J by 6 bases; unmatched bases: 8. CDR1 is SEHNR, CDR2 FQNEAQ, per germline (reference sequence). The CDR3: CASSADRGFSQPQHF. The CDR3 DNA follows: TGTGCCAGCAGCGCCGACAGGGGGTTTAGTCAGCCCCAGCATTTT.

The J gene is TRBJ2-1, the V gene TRBV4-2; TRBD2 matches 9 bases. This CDR3 is 19 amino acids long. The V gene's germline CDR1 is LGHNA and CDR2 YNFKEQ. Trimming removed 4 bases from V and 9 bases from J; junction bases left unmatched: 22. The CDR3 here is CASSRTGTSWRSTTPEQFF. CDR3 in DNA: TGTGCCAGCAGCCGGACCGGGACTAGCTGGAGGTCCACTACTCCTGAGCAGTTCTTC.

This clonotype was seen once. V gene TRBV28 combines with J gene TRBJ1-2; perhaps TRBD1 as D (6 bases). V dropped 4 bases and J dropped 4 bases, with 16 bases sitting between them. This CDR3 contains 15 residues. CDR1 MDHEN and CDR2 SYDVKM come from the germline V gene. CDR3 amino acids: CASSSLRGDTYGYTF. CDR3 coding DNA: TGTGCCAGCAGTTCCCTCAGGGGTGATACCTATGGCTACACCTTC.

J is TRBJ2-3 and V is TRBV7-2; tentatively, D is TRBD2 (5 bases). The CDR3 length is 15 residues. V was pared by 1 base and J by 6 bases, with 14 bases between. Germline loops: CDR1 SGHTA, CDR2 FQGNSA. The CDR3 protein is CASSLVGSDSDTQYF. CDR3 in DNA: TGTGCCAGCAGCTTAGTTGGTAGCGATTCGGATACGCAGTATTTT.

This clonotype has at least ten counts. The genes are TRBV6-2 or TRBV6-3 and TRBJ1-2, with 8 bases fitting TRBD1. Germline values: CDR1 MNHEY, CDR2 SVGEGT. V lost 6 bases and J lost 8; bases outside the gene matches: 5. There are 12 residues in the CDR3. CDR3 DNA sequence: TGTGCCAGCAGGCCGGGACAGGTCGGCTACACCTTC. It encodes CASRPGQVGYTF.

CDR3 in amino acids: CASSPVETRSVPKELFF. DNA of the CDR3: TGTGCCAGCAGCCCCGTTGAGACCCGCTCTGTACCGAAGGAGCTGTTTTTT. The rearrangement uses TRBV7-2 and TRBJ2-2; D is unclear. Germline values: CDR1 SGHTA, CDR2 FQGNSA. V lost 5 bases and J 10 bases, leaving 26 bases between the germline ends. The CDR3 runs to 17 residues.

The V gene is TRBV11-3, the J gene TRBJ2-7; D tentatively fits TRBD1 or TRBD2 (6 bases each). The J call is doubtful: the DNA matches TRBJ2-4 better. The length of the CDR3 is 16 residues. Germline V gene data show CDR1 as SGHNT and CDR2 as YENEEA. CDR3 amino acids: CASNRGGFSGKNIQYF. The DNA for the CDR3 is TGTGCCAGCAACAGAGGGGGGTTTTCCGGCAAAAACATTCAGTACTTC.

The chain uses TRBV20-1 and TRBJ2-1; D could derive from TRBD1 or TRBD2 (5 bases each). Germline V lookup: CDR1 DFQATT, CDR2 SNEGSKA (reference sequence). The CDR3 spans 14 residues. V lost 4 bases to trimming and J lost 3 bases, with 13 bases between them. CDR3 DNA sequence: TGCAGTGCTAAACCCGGGGCTAACTACAATGAGCAGTTCTTC. Translation gives CSAKPGANYNEQFF.

Remarks on this clonotype: Its ends do not fully match the called genes, so a read error is possible. The genes are TRBV20-1 and TRBJ2-1, with 8 positions matching TRBD2. This CDR3 contains 14 residues. Germline assignment: CDR1 DFQATT and CDR2 SNEGSKA (reference sequence). This chain's CDR3 is CSAISGMRNNEPFF. The CDR3 nucleotides read TGCAGCGCCATTAGCGGGATGCGTAACAATGAGCCGTTCTTC.

The rearrangement links TRBV5-1 to TRBJ2-2; D uncertain. Germline lookup yields CDR1 SGHRS and CDR2 YFSETQ. Trimming took off 2 bases at V and 8 bases at J, with 19 bases between the two ends. The CDR3 sequence is 16 residues long. CDR3 region: CASSFAQPAGEGELFF. In DNA form, the CDR3 reads TGCGCCAGCAGCTTTGCCCAGCCTGCCGGCGAGGGGGAGCTGTTTTTT.

The chain has TRBV9 and TRBJ2-3, with 9 bases that match TRBD2. This CDR3 region has 17 residues. The junction had 9 bases not matched to a gene; V was cut back by 2 bases and J by 2 bases. The V gene's germline CDR1 is SGDLS and CDR2 YYNGEE. The CDR3 nucleotides are TGTGCCAGCAGCGTTAAAGATAGCGGGAGTACCACAGATACGCAGTATTTT. Translated, it gives CASSVKDSGSTTDTQYF.

CDR3 sequence: CSVEEATGEKLFF. The CDR3 coding sequence is TGCAGCGTTGAAGAAGCGACTGGTGAAAAACTGTTTTTT. The V gene is TRBV29-1, the J gene TRBJ1-4; D uncertain. V lost 0 bases, J lost 7 bases, and 9 bases lay in between. CDR1 and CDR2 (germline): SQVTM, ANQGSEA. This CDR3 contains 13 residues. Looking up the rest from reference TRBV29-1 and TRBJ1-4 gives the full variable domain: SAVISQKPSRDICQRGTSLTIQCQVDSQVTMMFWYRQQPGQSLTLIATANQGSEATYESGFVIDKFPISRPNLTFSTLTVSNMSPEDSSIYLCSVEEATGEKLFFGSGTQLSVL.

The rearrangement uses TRBV29-1 and TRBJ2-3, with D perhaps TRBD1 or TRBD2 (6 bases each). CDR3 length equals 11 residues. The germline V gene has CDR1 SQVTM and CDR2 ANQGSEA. The V end was cut by 8 bases, the J end by 2 bases, with 8 bases between. DNA of the CDR3: TGCAGCTGGGGGGCCACAGATACGCAGTATTTT. This codes for CSWGATDTQYF.

CDR3 sequence (DNA): TGCGCCAGCAGCTTCACAGGGCAGGGGGGCTATGGCTACACCTTC. Encoded protein: CASSFTGQGGYGYTF. The V call is TRBV5-1, the J call TRBJ1-2, with TRBD1 identical over 7 bases. CDR3 length: 15 amino acids. The V gene end was trimmed by 2 bases and the J gene end by 4 bases; junction bases not matched to a gene: 8. Per the germline V gene, CDR1 is SGHRS and CDR2 is YFSETQ.

This chain uses TRBV29-1 with TRBJ2-7, with a tentative D call TRBD2 (6 bases). CDR1 and CDR2 from the germline V gene are SQVTM and ANQGSEA. The CDR3 consists of 12 residues. Trimming cost V 4 bases and J 4 bases, with 11 bases left between them. The CDR3 region is CSVAGLPYEQYF. The CDR3 DNA follows: TGCAGCGTTGCGGGACTCCCTTACGAGCAGTACTTC.

The CDR3 sequence is CASSSEGGGAYNEQFF. CDR3 bases: TGTGCCAGCAGCTCTGAAGGTGGGGGGGCCTACAATGAGCAGTTCTTC. This chain links TRBV5-5 with TRBJ2-1, with 7 positions matching TRBD2. Unmatched junction bases numbered 8, after V lost 3 bases and J lost 2 bases. Germline V gene sequence: CDR1 SGHKS, CDR2 YYEKEE (reference sequence). This CDR3 region has 16 residues.

This clonotype showed up just a few times. V usage is TRBV7-9 and J usage is TRBJ2-7; TRBD1 agrees at 7 bases. V lost 5 bases to trimming and J lost 4 bases; unmatched junction nucleotides: 14. Germline CDR1 and CDR2: SEHNR and FQNEAQ (reference sequence). The CDR3 runs 16 residues. The CDR3 loop reads CASSPPWTGEPYEQYF. DNA for the CDR3: TGTGCCAGCAGCCCTCCCTGGACAGGAGAGCCTTACGAGCAGTACTTC.

This clonotype was counted between two and nine times. DNA for the CDR3: TGTGCCAGCAGCGCCCGTCCCCCGCAGGATACGCAGTATTTT. Its translation is CASSARPPQDTQYF. This chain links TRBV7-2 with TRBJ2-3, with unresolved D. The ends were cut back, 5 bases at V and 6 bases at J, with 15 bases in the middle. The CDR3 has 14 amino acids. The V gene's germline CDR1 is SGHTA and CDR2 FQGNSA. The full variable domain, in which reference TRBV7-2 and TRBJ2-3 provide the parts outside the CDR3, is GAGVSQSPSNKVTEKGKDVELRCDPISGHTALYWYRQSLGQGLEFLIYFQGNSAPDKSGLPSDRFSAERTGGSVSTLTIQRTQQEDSAVYLCASSARPPQDTQYFGPGTRLTVL.

V and J are TRBV9 and TRBJ1-4; perhaps TRBD2 as D (5 bases). Near its end, the DNA agrees better with TRBJ2-3, so the J call may be wrong. The CDR3 spans 14 residues. Germline V gene lookup returns CDR1 SGDLS and CDR2 YYNGEE. Written as DNA, the CDR3 is TGTGCCAGCAGCGCCAGCGGAGTAGCCGATACGCAGTATTTT. Its protein is CASSASGVADTQYF.

The chain uses TRBV20-1 and TRBJ1-6; 9 positions match TRBD1. Germline V gene data show CDR1 as DFQATT and CDR2 as SNEGSKA (reference sequence). V was pared by 6 bases and J by 10 bases, with 13 bases of the junction left unmatched. This CDR3 contains 15 residues. The CDR3 nucleotides read TGCAGTGCGAGCCGGGACAGGGCCGTGGGCTCACCCCTCCACTTT. Translated, it gives CSASRDRAVGSPLHF.

The V and J genes are TRBV7-9 and TRBJ2-4, with D possibly being TRBD2 (6 bases). Gene TRBJ2-5 matches the end of the DNA better, so the J call may be wrong. This CDR3 contains 13 residues. From germline, CDR1 is SEHNR and CDR2 FQNEAQ (reference sequence). The DNA of the CDR3 is TGTGCCAGCACCTCGGAGGGGCGAGAGACCCAGTACTTC. It is translated as CASTSEGRETQYF.

On this clonotype: One junction end does not reproduce the germline sequence, and a read error may be involved. The gene calls are TRBV4-3 and TRBJ1-5; D is unresolved. CDR1 is LGHNA, CDR2 YSLEER, per germline. This CDR3 comprises 14 residues. CDR3 region: CASSQGYSNQPRHF. DNA of the CDR3: TGCGCCAGCAGCCAGGGATATAGCAATCAGCCCCGGCATTTT.

The V and J genes are TRBV20-1 and TRBJ1-2; D not resolved. CDR1 and CDR2 (germline): DFQATT, SNEGSKA (reference sequence). This CDR3 comprises 15 residues. V lost 3 bases and J 0 bases, leaving 14 bases between the germline ends. The CDR3 loop is CSASPLAGANYGYTF. CDR3 DNA sequence: TGCAGTGCTAGTCCTTTGGCGGGAGCTAACTATGGCTACACCTTC.

The chain joins TRBV28 to TRBJ2-7, with D possibly TRBD2 on 6 matching bases. V was shortened by 3 bases and J by 6 bases, with 15 bases between the two germline ends. Germline V gene lookup returns CDR1 MDHEN and CDR2 SYDVKM. The length of the CDR3 is 14 residues. The DNA for the CDR3 is TGTGCCAGCAGTTTCTCGCGGCTGGGGGGCGAGCAGTACTTC. Its translation: CASSFSRLGGEQYF.

This sequence joins TRBV10-3 and TRBJ1-2; no firm D call. This CDR3 is built from 11 residues. The germline V gene has CDR1 ENHRY and CDR2 SYGVKD. V gave up 4 bases and J gave up 9 bases, with 9 bases separating them. The CDR3 spells CAISALESYTF. Here the CDR3 DNA reads TGTGCCATCAGTGCCCTGGAGAGCTACACCTTC.